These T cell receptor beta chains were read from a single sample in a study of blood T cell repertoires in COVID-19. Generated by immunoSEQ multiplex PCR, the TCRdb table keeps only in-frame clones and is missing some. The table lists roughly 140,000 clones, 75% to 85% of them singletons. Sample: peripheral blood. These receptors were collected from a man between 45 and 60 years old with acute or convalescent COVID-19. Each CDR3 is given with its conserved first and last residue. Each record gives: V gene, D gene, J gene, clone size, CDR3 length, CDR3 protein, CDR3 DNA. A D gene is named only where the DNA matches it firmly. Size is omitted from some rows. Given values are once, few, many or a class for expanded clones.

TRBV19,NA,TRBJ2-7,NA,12,CASSISSYEQYF,TGTGCCAGTAGTATTAGCTCATACGAGCAGTACTTC
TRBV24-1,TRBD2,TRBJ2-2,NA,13,CATGREGTGELFF,TGTGCCACCGGCAGGGAGGGCACCGGGGAGCTGTTTTTT
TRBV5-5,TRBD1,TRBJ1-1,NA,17,CASSLIPGQGANTEAFF,TGTGCCAGCAGCCTCATCCCGGGACAGGGGGCAAACACTGAAGCTTTCTTT
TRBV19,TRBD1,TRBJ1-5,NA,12,CASSLPGGPQHF,TGTGCCAGTAGTTTACCAGGGGGGCCCCAGCATTTT
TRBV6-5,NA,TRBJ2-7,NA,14,CASSVGLPSYEQYF,TGTGCCAGCAGCGTGGGACTTCCCTCCTACGAGCAGTACTTC
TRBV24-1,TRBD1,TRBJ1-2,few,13,CATRDRDSYGYTF,TGTGCCACCAGGGACCGGGACAGCTATGGCTACACCTTC
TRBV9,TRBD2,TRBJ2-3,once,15,CASSVASGVTDTQYF,TGTGCCAGCAGCGTTGCTAGCGGGGTCACAGATACGCAGTATTTT
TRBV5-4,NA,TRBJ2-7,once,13,CASSSDSNYEQYF,TGTGCCAGCAGCTCGGACAGTAACTACGAGCAGTACTTC
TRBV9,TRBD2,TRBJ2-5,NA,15,CASSVGPSGEETQYF,TGTGCCAGCAGCGTAGGGCCTAGCGGAGAAGAGACCCAGTACTTC
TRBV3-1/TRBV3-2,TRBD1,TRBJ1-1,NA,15,CASKVSTGGKTEAFF,TGTGCCAGCAAGGTCTCCACAGGGGGCAAGACTGAAGCTTTCTTT
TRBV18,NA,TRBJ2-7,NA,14,CASSLLADNYEQYF,TGTGCCAGCTCACTCCTCGCGGACAACTACGAGCAGTACTTC
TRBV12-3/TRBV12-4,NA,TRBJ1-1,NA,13,CASSADRRPEAFF,TGTGCCAGCAGTGCCGACAGGAGGCCCGAAGCTTTCTTT
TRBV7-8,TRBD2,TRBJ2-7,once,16,CASSLPRRLAGYEQYF,TGTGCCAGCAGCTTACCCCGCCGACTAGCGGGCTACGAGCAGTACTTC
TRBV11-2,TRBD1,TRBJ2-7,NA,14,CASSPRTGGAEQYF,TGTGCCAGCAGCCCCCGAACAGGGGGCGCGGAGCAGTACTTC
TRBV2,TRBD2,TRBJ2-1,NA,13,CASSPTSGNEQFF,TGTGCCAGCAGTCCAACTAGCGGCAATGAGCAGTTCTTC
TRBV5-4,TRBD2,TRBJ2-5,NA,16,CASSWSGLAGAETQYF,TGTGCCAGCAGTTGGTCGGGACTAGCGGGAGCCGAGACCCAGTACTTC
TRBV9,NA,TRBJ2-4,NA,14,CASSVTGAKNIQYF,TGTGCCAGCAGCGTCACAGGAGCCAAAAACATTCAGTACTTC
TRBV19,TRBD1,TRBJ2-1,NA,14,CASSVGQSGNEQFF,TGTGCCAGTAGTGTGGGACAGTCGGGGAATGAGCAGTTCTTC
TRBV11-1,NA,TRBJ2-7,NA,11,CATADIYEQYF,TGTGCCACCGCGGACATATACGAGCAGTACTTC
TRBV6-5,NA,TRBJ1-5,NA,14,CASHSSRGNQPQHF,TGTGCCAGCCATTCGAGTCGGGGCAATCAGCCCCAGCATTTT
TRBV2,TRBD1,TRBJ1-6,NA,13,CASSPTGLPSIHF,TGTGCCAGCAGTCCGACAGGGCTACCCTCTATCCACTTT
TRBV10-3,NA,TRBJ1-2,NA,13,CAISELYRDGYTF,TGTGCCATCAGTGAGTTATACAGGGATGGCTACACCTTC
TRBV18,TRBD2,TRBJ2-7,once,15,CASSPTSGGLYEQYF,TGTGCCAGCTCACCCACTAGCGGGGGACTCTACGAGCAGTACTTC
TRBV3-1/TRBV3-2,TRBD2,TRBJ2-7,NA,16,CASSHGGGRQTYEQYF,TGTGCCAGCAGCCACGGGGGGGGGCGCCAGACCTACGAGCAGTACTTC
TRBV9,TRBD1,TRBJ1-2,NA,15,CASSDATGEYYGYTF,TGTGCCAGCAGCGACGCGACAGGGGAATACTATGGCTACACCTTC
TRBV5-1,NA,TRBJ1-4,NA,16,CASSFGRATVNEKLFF,TGCGCCAGCAGCTTCGGCAGGGCTACCGTTAATGAAAAACTGTTTTTT
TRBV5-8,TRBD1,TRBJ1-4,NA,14,CASSTGQGTGKLFF,TGTGCCAGCAGTACCGGACAGGGGACGGGGAAACTGTTTTTT
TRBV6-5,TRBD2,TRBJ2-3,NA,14,CASSSTSGTDTQYF,TGTGCCAGCAGTTCGACTAGCGGGACAGATACGCAGTATTTT
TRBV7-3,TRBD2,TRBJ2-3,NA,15,CASSSLAGFTDTQYF,TGTGCCAGCAGCTCTCTAGCGGGATTCACAGATACGCAGTATTTT
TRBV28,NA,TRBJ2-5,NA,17,CASSPIPQGWGEETQYF,TGTGCCAGCAGCCCTATACCTCAGGGGTGGGGAGAAGAGACCCAGTACTTC
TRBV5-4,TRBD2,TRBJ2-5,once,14,CASSSGLGQETQYF,TGTGCCAGCAGCTCGGGACTAGGCCAAGAGACCCAGTACTTC
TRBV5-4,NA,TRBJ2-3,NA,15,CASSSVGGFTDTQYF,TGTGCCAGCAGCTCGGTGGGGGGTTTCACAGATACGCAGTATTTT
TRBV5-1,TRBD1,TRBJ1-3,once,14,CASSLQGGGNTIYF,TGCGCCAGCAGCCTACAGGGGGGTGGAAACACCATATATTTT
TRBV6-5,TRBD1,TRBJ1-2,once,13,CASGKGQAYGYTF,TGTGCCAGCGGAAAGGGACAGGCATATGGCTACACCTTC
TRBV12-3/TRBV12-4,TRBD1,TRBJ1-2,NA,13,CASRRTGGGGYTF,TGTGCCAGCAGGCGGACAGGGGGAGGTGGCTACACCTTC
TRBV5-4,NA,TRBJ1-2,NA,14,CASSTFQGGHGYTF,TGTGCCAGCAGCACGTTCCAGGGCGGTCATGGCTACACCTTC
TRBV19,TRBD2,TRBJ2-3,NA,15,CASSPLAGHTDTQYF,TGTGCCAGTAGTCCATTAGCGGGCCACACAGATACGCAGTATTTT
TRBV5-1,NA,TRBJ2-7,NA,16,CASSLDPGGLSYEQYF,TGCGCCAGCAGCTTGGATCCCGGGGGGCTATCCTACGAGCAGTACTTC
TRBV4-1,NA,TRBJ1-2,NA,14,CASSQVRASYGYTF,TGCGCCAGCAGCCAAGTACGAGCTTCCTATGGCTACACCTTC
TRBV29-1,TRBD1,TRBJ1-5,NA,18,CSVGRVRTGGRSNQPQHF,TGCAGCGTTGGCCGGGTTCGGACAGGGGGCCGTAGCAATCAGCCCCAGCATTTT
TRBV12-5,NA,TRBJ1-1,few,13,CASILQGNTEAFF,TGTGCTAGTATTTTACAGGGTAACACTGAAGCTTTCTTT
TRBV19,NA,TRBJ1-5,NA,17,CASSPSLEGIRLTPQHF,TGTGCCAGTAGTCCAAGTTTAGAGGGCATACGGTTGACGCCCCAGCATTTT
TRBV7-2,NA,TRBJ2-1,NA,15,CASSLELAFYNEQFF,TGTGCCAGCAGCTTAGAACTAGCCTTTTACAATGAGCAGTTCTTC
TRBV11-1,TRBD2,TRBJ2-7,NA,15,CASSPTSGTSYEQYF,TGTGCCAGCAGCCCGACTAGCGGGACCTCCTACGAGCAGTACTTC
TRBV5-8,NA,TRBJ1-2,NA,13,CASSLRWLDGYTF,TGTGCCAGCAGCTTGCGTTGGCTGGATGGCTACACCTTC
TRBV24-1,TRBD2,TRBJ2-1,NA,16,CATSDASGGSYNEQFF,TGTGCCACCAGTGATGCTAGCGGGGGCTCCTACAATGAGCAGTTCTTC
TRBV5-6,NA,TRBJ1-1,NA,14,CASSLGTASSEAFF,TGTGCCAGCAGCTTGGGGACAGCTTCTAGTGAAGCTTTCTTT
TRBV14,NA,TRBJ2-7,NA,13,CASSQDNSYEQYF,TGTGCCAGCAGCCAAGATAACAGCTACGAGCAGTACTTC
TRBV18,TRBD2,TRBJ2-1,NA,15,CASSPGLAGVNEQFF,TGTGCCAGCTCACCCGGACTAGCGGGGGTTAATGAGCAGTTCTTC
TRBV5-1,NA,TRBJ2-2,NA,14,CASSLAVRGGELFF,TGCGCCAGCAGCTTGGCCGTTAGGGGCGGGGAGCTGTTTTTT
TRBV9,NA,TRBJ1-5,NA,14,CASSVGQSNQPQHF,TGTGCCAGCAGCGTGGGGCAGAGTAATCAGCCCCAGCATTTT